The sequence of this T cell receptor beta chain was determined in a study of technical replicates of blood from a few donors. Here immunoSEQ multiplex PCR was the method, and the copy in TCRdb shows in-frame clones only, minus some. The table includes 85,000 to 100,000 clones, under 97% detected once. The V and J ends lost 0 bases and 3 bases respectively, with 12 bases between them. The CDR3 is made up of 15 amino acids. Germline loops: CDR1 SGHRS, CDR2 YFSETQ. This TCR came from a human donor in good health. The sample comprised T cells isolated from PBMCs. The rearrangement joins TRBV5-1 to TRBJ1-1; D is perhaps TRBD1 (5 bases). This CDR3 is CASSLGRGWDTEAFF. CDR3 sequence (DNA): TGCGCCAGCAGCTTGGGCCGGGGGTGGGACACTGAAGCTTTCTTT.